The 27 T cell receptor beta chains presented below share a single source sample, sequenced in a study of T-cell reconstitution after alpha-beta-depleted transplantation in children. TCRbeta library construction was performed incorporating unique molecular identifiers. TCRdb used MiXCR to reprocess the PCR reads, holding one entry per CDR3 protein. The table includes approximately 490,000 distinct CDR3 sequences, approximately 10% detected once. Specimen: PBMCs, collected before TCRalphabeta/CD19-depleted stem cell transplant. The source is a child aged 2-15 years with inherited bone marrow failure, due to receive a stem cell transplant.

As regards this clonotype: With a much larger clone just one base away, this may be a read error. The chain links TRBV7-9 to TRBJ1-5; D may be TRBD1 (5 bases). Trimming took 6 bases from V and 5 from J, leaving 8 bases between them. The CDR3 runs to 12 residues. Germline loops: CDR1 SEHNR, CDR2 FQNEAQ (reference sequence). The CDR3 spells CASRGGYQPQHF. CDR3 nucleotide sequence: TGTGCCAGCAGGGGGGGGTATCAGCCCCAGCATTTT. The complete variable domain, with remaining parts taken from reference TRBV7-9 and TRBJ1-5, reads DTGVSQNPRHKITKRGQNVTFRCDPISEHNRLYWYRQTLGQGPEFLTYFQNEAQLEKSRLLSDRFSAERPKGSFSTLEIQRTEQGDSAMYLCASRGGYQPQHFGDGTRLSIL.

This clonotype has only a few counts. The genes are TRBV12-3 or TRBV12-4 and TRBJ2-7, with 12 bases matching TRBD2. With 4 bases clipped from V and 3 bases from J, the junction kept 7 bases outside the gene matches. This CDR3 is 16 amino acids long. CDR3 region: CASSSPRTSGVYEQYF. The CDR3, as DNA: TGTGCCAGCAGTTCCCCCCGGACTAGCGGGGTCTACGAGCAGTACTTC.

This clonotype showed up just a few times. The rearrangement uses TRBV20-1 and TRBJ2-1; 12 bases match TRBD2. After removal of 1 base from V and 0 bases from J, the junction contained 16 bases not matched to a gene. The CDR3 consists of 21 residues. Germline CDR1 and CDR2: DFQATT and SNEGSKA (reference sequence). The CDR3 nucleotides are TGCAGTGCTAGAGTTACCAGTTCGCCGGGACTAGCGGGCCGCTCCTACAATGAGCAGTTCTTC. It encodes CSARVTSSPGLAGRSYNEQFF.

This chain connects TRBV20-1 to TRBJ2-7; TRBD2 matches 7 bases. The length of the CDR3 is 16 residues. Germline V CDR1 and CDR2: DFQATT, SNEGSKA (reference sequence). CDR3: CCARDPGLGGVYEQYF. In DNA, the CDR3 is TGCTGCGCTAGAGATCCCGGACTAGGAGGGGTGTACGAGCAGTACTTC.

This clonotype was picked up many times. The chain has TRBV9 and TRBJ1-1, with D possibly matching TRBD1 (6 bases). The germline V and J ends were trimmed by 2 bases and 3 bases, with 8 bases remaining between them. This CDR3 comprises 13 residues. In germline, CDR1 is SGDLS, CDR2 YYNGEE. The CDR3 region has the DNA TGTGCCAGCAGCGTCGGGGGCCACACTGAAGCTTTCTTT. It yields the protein CASSVGGHTEAFF.

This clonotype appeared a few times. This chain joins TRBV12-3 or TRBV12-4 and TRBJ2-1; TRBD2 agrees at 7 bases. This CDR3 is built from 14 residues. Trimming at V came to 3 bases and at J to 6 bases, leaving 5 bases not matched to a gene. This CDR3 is CASSFRGGPNEQFF. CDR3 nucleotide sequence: TGTGCCAGCAGTTTCCGCGGGGGACCCAATGAGCAGTTCTTC.

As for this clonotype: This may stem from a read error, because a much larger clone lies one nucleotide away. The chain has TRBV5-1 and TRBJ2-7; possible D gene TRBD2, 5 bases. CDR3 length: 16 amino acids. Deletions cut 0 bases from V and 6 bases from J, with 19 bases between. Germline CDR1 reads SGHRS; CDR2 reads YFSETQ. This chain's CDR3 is CASSLAGPLRGREQYF. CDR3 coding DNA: TGCGCCAGCAGCTTGGCTGGCCCCCTGAGAGGGCGCGAGCAGTACTTC. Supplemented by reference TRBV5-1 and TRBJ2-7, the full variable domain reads KAGVTQTPRYLIKTRGQQVTLSCSPISGHRSVSWYQQTPGQGLQFLFEYFSETQRNKGNFPGRFSGRQFSNSRSEMNVSTLELGDSALYLCASSLAGPLRGREQYFGPGTRLTVT.

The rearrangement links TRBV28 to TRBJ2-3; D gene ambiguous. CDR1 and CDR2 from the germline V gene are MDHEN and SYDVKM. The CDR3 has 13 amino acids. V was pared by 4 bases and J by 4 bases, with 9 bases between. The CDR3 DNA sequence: TGTGCCAGCAGTTGGTCTCCAGCAGATACGCAGTATTTT. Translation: CASSWSPADTQYF.

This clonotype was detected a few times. CDR3: CASSVPTVGEQFF. CDR3 nucleotides: TGTGCCAGCAGTGTTCCGACAGTCGGTGAGCAGTTCTTC. The chain employs TRBV25-1 and TRBJ2-1, with D perhaps matching TRBD1 (5 bases). This CDR3 comprises 13 residues. The germline V and J ends were trimmed by 4 bases and 9 bases, with 13 bases remaining between them. In germline, CDR1 is MGHDK, CDR2 SYGVNS.

The CDR3 reads CASQNGGPRNEQFF. The DNA of the CDR3 is TGTGCCAGCCAGAACGGGGGCCCTAGGAATGAGCAGTTCTTC. The chain carries TRBV6-1 and TRBJ2-1; D assignment may be TRBD1 or TRBD2 (6 bases each). The CDR3 extends over 14 amino acids. Between the trimmed V and J ends, which lost 8 bases and 7 bases, there was a span of 18 bases. CDR1 and CDR2 from the germline V gene are MNHNS and SASEGT.

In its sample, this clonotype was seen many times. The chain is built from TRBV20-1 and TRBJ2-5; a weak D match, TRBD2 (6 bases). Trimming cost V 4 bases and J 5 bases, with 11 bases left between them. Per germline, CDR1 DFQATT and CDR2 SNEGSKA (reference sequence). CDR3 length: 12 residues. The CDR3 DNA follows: TGCAGTGCTACTCGGGAGCACGAGACCCAGTACTTC. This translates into CSATREHETQYF.

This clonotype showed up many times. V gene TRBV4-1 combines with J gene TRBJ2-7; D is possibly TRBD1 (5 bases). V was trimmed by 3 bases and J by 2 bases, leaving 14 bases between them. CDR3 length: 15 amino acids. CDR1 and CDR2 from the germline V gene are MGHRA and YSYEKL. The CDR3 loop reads CASSHAGQSTYEQYF. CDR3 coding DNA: TGCGCCAGCAGCCACGCCGGACAATCCACCTACGAGCAGTACTTC.

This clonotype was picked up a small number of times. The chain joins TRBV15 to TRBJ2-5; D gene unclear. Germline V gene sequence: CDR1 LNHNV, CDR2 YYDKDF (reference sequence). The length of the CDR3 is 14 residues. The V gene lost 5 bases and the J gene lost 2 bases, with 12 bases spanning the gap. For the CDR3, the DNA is TGTGCCACCAGCGTACCGGACGGTCAAGAGACCCAGTACTTC. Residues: CATSVPDGQETQYF.

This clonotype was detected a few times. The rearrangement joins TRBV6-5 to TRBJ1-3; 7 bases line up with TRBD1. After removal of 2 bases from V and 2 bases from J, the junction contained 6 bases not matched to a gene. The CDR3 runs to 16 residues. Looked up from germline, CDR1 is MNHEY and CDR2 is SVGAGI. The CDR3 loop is CASSYNRQGPGNTIYF. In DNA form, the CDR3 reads TGTGCCAGCAGTTACAATAGACAGGGTCCTGGAAACACCATATATTTT.

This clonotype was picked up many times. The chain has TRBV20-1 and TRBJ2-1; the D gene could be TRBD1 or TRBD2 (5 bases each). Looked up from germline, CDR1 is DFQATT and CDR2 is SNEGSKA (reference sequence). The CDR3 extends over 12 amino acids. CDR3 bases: TGCAGCCGCCCGGGACGGTCCAATGAGCAGTTCTTC. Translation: CSRPGRSNEQFF.

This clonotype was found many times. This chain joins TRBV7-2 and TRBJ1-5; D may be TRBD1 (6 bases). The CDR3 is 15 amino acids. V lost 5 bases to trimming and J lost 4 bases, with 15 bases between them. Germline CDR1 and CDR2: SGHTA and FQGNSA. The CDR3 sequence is CASSTRQAWNQPQHF. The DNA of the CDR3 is TGTGCCAGCAGCACGCGACAGGCTTGGAATCAGCCCCAGCATTTT.

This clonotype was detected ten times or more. CDR3 bases: TGTGCCAGCAGCTTAGTTAGCGGAGGCGGAGATACGCAGTATTTT. It translates to CASSLVSGGGDTQYF. The rearrangement links TRBV7-8 to TRBJ2-3; D may be TRBD2 (6 bases). This CDR3 has 15 residues. The V gene's germline CDR1 is SGHVS and CDR2 FQNEAQ. Trimming pared 1 base from V and 5 bases from J, leaving 13 bases between.

CDR3 DNA: TGTGCCAGCAGTTTAATGGCTGCGAGGGATACGCAGTATTTT. It codes for CASSLMAARDTQYF. V gene TRBV28 combines with J gene TRBJ2-3; D is unclear. The CDR3 has 14 amino acids. CDR1 and CDR2 from the germline V gene are MDHEN and SYDVKM. Trimming pared 2 bases from V and 6 bases from J, leaving 12 bases between.

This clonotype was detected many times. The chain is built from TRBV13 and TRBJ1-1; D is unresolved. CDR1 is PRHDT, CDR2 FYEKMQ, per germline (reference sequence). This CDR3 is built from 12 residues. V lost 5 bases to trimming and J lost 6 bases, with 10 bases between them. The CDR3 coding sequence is TGTGCCAGCAGCATTAGGACTCCTGAAGCTTTCTTT. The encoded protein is CASSIRTPEAFF.

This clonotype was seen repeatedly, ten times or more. CDR3 region: CASSLSGFGYEQYF. The CDR3 DNA is TGTGCCAGCAGTTTATCGGGGTTTGGCTACGAGCAGTACTTC. V and J are TRBV27 and TRBJ2-7; D unclear. The germline CDR1 and CDR2 sequences are MNHEY and SMNVEV (reference sequence). Trimming left V 0 bases short and J 3 bases short, with 9 bases between. CDR3 size: 14 residues.

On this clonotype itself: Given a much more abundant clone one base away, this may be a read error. The CDR3 spells CASSYSTAGGEQYF. The CDR3 region has the DNA TGTGCCAGCAGTTACTCGACGGCAGGGGGCGAGCAGTACTTC. The chain combines TRBV6-2 or TRBV6-3 with TRBJ2-7; 7 nucleotides align to TRBD1. J was trimmed by 6 bases and V by 0 bases; bases with no gene match: 5. Germline V gives CDR1 MNHEY, CDR2 SVGEGT. This CDR3 has 14 residues.

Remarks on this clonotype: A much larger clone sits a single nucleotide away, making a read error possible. The CDR3 DNA sequence: TGTGCCACCAGCCCTAAATCGACAGGCTACAATGAGCAGTTCTTC. This encodes CATSPKSTGYNEQFF. The chain combines TRBV3-1 with TRBJ2-1; D perhaps matches TRBD1 (6 bases). Germline V gene sequence: CDR1 LGHDT, CDR2 YNNKEL (reference sequence). The CDR3 has 15 amino acids.

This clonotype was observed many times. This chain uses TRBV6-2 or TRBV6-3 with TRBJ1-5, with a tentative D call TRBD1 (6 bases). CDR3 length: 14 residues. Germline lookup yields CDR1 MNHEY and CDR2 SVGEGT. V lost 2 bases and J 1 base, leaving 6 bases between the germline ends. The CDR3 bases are TGTGCCAGCAGTTACGGACAGAGCAATCAGCCCCAGCATTTT. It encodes CASSYGQSNQPQHF.

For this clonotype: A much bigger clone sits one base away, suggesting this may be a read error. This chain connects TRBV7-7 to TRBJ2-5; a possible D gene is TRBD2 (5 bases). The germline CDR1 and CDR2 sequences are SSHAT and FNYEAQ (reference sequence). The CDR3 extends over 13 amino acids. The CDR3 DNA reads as TGTGGTAGCAGCTTATGGAGGCAAGAGACCCAGTACTTC. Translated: CGSSLWRQETQYF.

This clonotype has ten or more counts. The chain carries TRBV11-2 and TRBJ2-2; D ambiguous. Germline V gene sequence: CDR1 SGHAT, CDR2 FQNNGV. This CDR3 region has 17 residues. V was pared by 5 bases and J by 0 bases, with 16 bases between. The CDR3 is CASSTYLSTSNTGELFF. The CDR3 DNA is TGTGCCAGCAGCACATATTTATCGACATCGAACACCGGGGAGCTGTTTTTT.

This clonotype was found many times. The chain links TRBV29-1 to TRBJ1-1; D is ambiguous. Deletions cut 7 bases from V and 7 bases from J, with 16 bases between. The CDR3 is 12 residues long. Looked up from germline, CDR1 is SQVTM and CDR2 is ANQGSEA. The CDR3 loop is CSGAGVSGEAFF. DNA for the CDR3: TGCAGCGGGGCAGGTGTGAGTGGTGAAGCTTTCTTT.

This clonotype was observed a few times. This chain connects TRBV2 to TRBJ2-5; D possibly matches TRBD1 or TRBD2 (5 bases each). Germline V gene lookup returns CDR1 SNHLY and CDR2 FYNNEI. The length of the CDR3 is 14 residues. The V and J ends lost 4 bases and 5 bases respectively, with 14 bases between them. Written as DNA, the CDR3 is TGTGCCAGCAGTGTACCGAGGGGCCCGGAGACCCAGTACTTC. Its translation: CASSVPRGPETQYF.